Following are 27 T cell receptor beta chains from one sample sequenced in a study of T cells after yellow fever vaccination. TCRdb re-derived calls from the 5' RACE reads in MiXCR, one entry per CDR3 protein. The sample includes hundreds of thousands of distinct CDR3 sequences, approximately 15% of them seen just once. The source was PBMCs, collected on the day of the yellow fever booster vaccination. These receptors all stem from a man younger than 45 who received the YFV17D yellow fever vaccine.

The CDR3 sequence: CASSLTFRTGGIYEQYF. DNA of the CDR3: TGTGCCAGCAGCCTTACTTTTAGGACAGGGGGAATCTACGAGCAGTACTTC. The chain is built from TRBV5-4 and TRBJ2-7; 10 nucleotides agree with TRBD1. This CDR3 comprises 17 residues. The V gene end was trimmed by 4 bases and the J gene end by 3 bases; junction bases not matched to a gene: 13. Germline V gene sequence: CDR1 SGHNT, CDR2 YYREEE (reference sequence).

This clonotype was observed many times. The J gene is TRBJ2-5, the V gene TRBV5-1; D not certain. CDR1 is SGHRS and CDR2 is YFSETQ in the germline V gene. The CDR3 length is 13 residues. V was pared by 0 bases and J by 2 bases, with 5 bases between. The CDR3: CASSLDTQETQYF. In nucleotides, the CDR3 is TGCGCCAGCAGCTTGGATACTCAAGAGACCCAGTACTTC.

This clonotype appeared a few times. This chain uses TRBV5-1 with TRBJ2-5; D possibly uses TRBD1 or TRBD2 (7 bases each). This CDR3 has 15 residues. CDR1 and CDR2 from the germline V gene are SGHRS and YFSETQ. Trimming removed 3 bases from V and 4 bases from J, with 16 bases in between. The CDR3, as DNA: TGCGCCAGCAGCTCTAGCGGAGAGGGGGCAGAGACCCAGTACTTC. Amino acids: CASSSSGEGAETQYF. Together with reference TRBV5-1 and TRBJ2-5, the CDR3 gives the full variable domain: KAGVTQTPRYLIKTRGQQVTLSCSPISGHRSVSWYQQTPGQGLQFLFEYFSETQRNKGNFPGRFSGRQFSNSRSEMNVSTLELGDSALYLCASSSSGEGAETQYFGPGTRLLVL.

This clonotype came up a few times. This chain connects TRBV6-5 to TRBJ2-2; D perhaps matches TRBD1 (6 bases). The CDR3 spans 15 residues. Deletions cut 2 bases from V and 4 bases from J, with 11 bases between. Germline CDR1 reads MNHEY; CDR2 reads SVGAGI. CDR3: CASSYEGQSTGELFF. In DNA form, the CDR3 reads TGTGCCAGCAGTTACGAAGGACAGTCCACCGGGGAGCTGTTTTTT.

Notes on this clonotype: A read error may account for a junction end that differs from germline. The gene calls are TRBV20-1 and TRBJ2-1, with unresolved D. CDR1 is DFQATT, CDR2 SNEGSKA, per germline (reference sequence). The CDR3 sequence is 15 residues long. In DNA form, the CDR3 reads TGCAGTGCTAGAGCCGAGATTAGCTCCTACAATGAGCTGTTCTTC. As protein: CSARAEISSYNELFF.

The CDR3 DNA sequence: TGTGCCAGCAGCCAAGGCCCAGGACAGGGTCCAAGGGCTCGGAAAGAGACCCTCCACTTT. It specifies CASSQGPGQGPRARKETLHF. V usage is TRBV14 and J usage is TRBJ1-6; 8 bases match TRBD1. Trimming removed 1 base from V and 14 bases from J; junction bases left unmatched: 25. The CDR3 loop spans 20 amino acids. CDR1 and CDR2 from the germline V gene are SGHDN and FVKESK.

At least ten counts were recorded for this clonotype. The V and J genes are TRBV5-6 and TRBJ2-4; D may be TRBD1 or TRBD2 (6 bases each). The germline gives CDR1 SGHDT, CDR2 YYEEEE. Trimming left V 0 bases short and J 7 bases short, with 14 bases between. The CDR3 runs to 15 residues. The CDR3 nucleotides are TGTGCCAGCAGCTTGGGAGGGGGGCCGGGGAACATTCAGTACTTC. Protein: CASSLGGGPGNIQYF.

This sequence joins TRBV12-3 or TRBV12-4 and TRBJ1-5; weak D call: TRBD1 (6 bases). Deletions cut 4 bases from V and 5 bases from J, with 12 bases between. CDR3 size: 14 residues. DNA for the CDR3: TGTGCCAGCAGTTATCTAACAGGGTATCAGCCCCAGCATTTT. Translation: CASSYLTGYQPQHF.

This clonotype has a handful of counts. V gene TRBV30 combines with J gene TRBJ2-3, with unresolved D. Trimming took 1 base from V and 2 from J, leaving 7 bases between them. The CDR3 extends over 13 amino acids. Per germline, CDR1 GTSNPN and CDR2 SVGIG (reference sequence). The CDR3 DNA is TGTGCCTGGAGTGGGCCAGCCACAGATACGCAGTATTTT. Protein: CAWSGPATDTQYF.

This clonotype was detected a few times. CDR3 in DNA: TGTGCCAGCAGTCCCCGGGACAGGGGAAGTTACGGGGAGCTGTTTTTT. Amino acids: CASSPRDRGSYGELFF. The chain recombines TRBV6-1 with TRBJ2-2; 10 bases map to TRBD1. Per the germline V gene, CDR1 is MNHNS and CDR2 is SASEGT. The J segment lost 7 bases and the V segment lost 5 bases, leaving 10 bases of the junction unmatched. The CDR3 runs 16 residues.

This clonotype has ten or more counts. The rearrangement joins TRBV12-3 or TRBV12-4 to TRBJ1-1; D not resolved. Trimming removed 2 bases at V and 5 bases at J, with 9 bases between. This CDR3 has 13 residues. The CDR3 bases are TGTGCCAGCAGTTTAAGGGATGGGACTGAAGCTTTCTTT. Amino acid sequence: CASSLRDGTEAFF.

V gene TRBV6-2 or TRBV6-3 combines with J gene TRBJ2-7; no definite D call. V dropped 6 bases and J dropped 3 bases, with 18 bases sitting between them. This CDR3 region has 15 residues. CDR1 and CDR2 (germline): MNHEY, SVGEGT. In DNA form, the CDR3 reads TGTGCCAGCAGCAGGATCGACCAGATAAGCTACGAGCAGTACTTC. Translating gives CASSRIDQISYEQYF.

This clonotype has just a few counts. J is TRBJ2-7 and V is TRBV6-1; 9 bases align to TRBD2. Germline CDR1 and CDR2: MNHNS and SASEGT. CDR3 length: 16 residues. J was trimmed by 2 bases and V by 7 bases; bases with no gene match: 12. The chain's CDR3 is CASTQLAGRGAYEQYF. CDR3 in DNA: TGTGCCAGCACCCAACTAGCGGGCCGTGGGGCCTACGAGCAGTACTTC.

This clonotype was seen a few times. The rearrangement links TRBV7-6 to TRBJ2-3; D ambiguous. CDR3 length: 14 residues. Looked up from germline, CDR1 is SGHVS and CDR2 is FNYEAQ. Trimming cost V 5 bases and J 3 bases, with 12 bases left between them. CDR3 in DNA: TGTGCCAGCAGCCAAGGGTTAGGAACAGATACGCAGTATTTT. The encoded protein is CASSQGLGTDTQYF.

J is TRBJ2-1 and V is TRBV4-3; 7 bases fit TRBD2. Germline trimming cut 2 bases from V and 5 bases from J; bases unmatched to any gene: 12. CDR1 and CDR2 (germline): LGHNA, YSLEER. The length of the CDR3 is 17 residues. This CDR3 is CASSQFARDYQNNEQFF. CDR3 nucleotide sequence: TGCGCCAGCAGCCAATTTGCCCGGGACTACCAAAACAATGAGCAGTTCTTC.

This clonotype turned up a few times. The chain links TRBV3-1 to TRBJ1-3, with TRBD1 matching 7 bases. The germline CDR1 and CDR2 sequences are LGHDT and YNNKEL (reference sequence). This CDR3 comprises 15 residues. The V gene end was trimmed by 1 base and the J gene end by 5 bases; junction bases not matched to a gene: 5. The CDR3 spells CASSQGRQGRNTIYF. As DNA, the CDR3 is TGTGCCAGCAGCCAAGGGCGACAGGGAAGAAACACCATATATTTT.

The chain has TRBV28 and TRBJ2-7; D is perhaps TRBD2 (5 bases). V was clipped by 3 bases and J by 5 bases, with 11 bases between them. CDR3 size: 13 residues. Germline CDR1 reads MDHEN; CDR2 reads SYDVKM. The CDR3 loop reads CASSLPPGNEQYF. The CDR3 DNA is TGTGCCAGCAGTTTGCCTCCGGGAAACGAGCAGTACTTC.

V gene TRBV6-6 combines with J gene TRBJ2-7; D is possibly TRBD2 (5 bases). Trimming pared 1 base from V and 7 bases from J, leaving 11 bases between. The CDR3 runs 13 residues. Germline lookup yields CDR1 MNHNY and CDR2 SVGAGI (reference sequence). CDR3 DNA sequence: TGTGCCAGCAGTTACTTGGGCCCGGGGGAGCAGTACTTC. This sequence encodes CASSYLGPGEQYF.

This clonotype was recorded many times. V and J are TRBV6-5 and TRBJ2-1; maybe TRBD1 (6 bases). Germline V lookup: CDR1 MNHEY, CDR2 SVGAGI. Trimming pared 0 bases from V and 8 bases from J, leaving 14 bases between. The CDR3 has 15 residues. The CDR3 region has the DNA TGTGCCAGCAGTTACTCAGGGCAGGGGCTGGATGAGCAGTTCTTC. Translated, it gives CASSYSGQGLDEQFF.

This clonotype showed up just a few times. The chain combines TRBV20-1 with TRBJ2-7, with D possibly being TRBD2 (6 bases). The CDR3 runs to 14 residues. CDR1 is DFQATT, CDR2 SNEGSKA, per germline (reference sequence). Trimming took off 0 bases at V and 3 bases at J, with 12 bases between the two ends. The CDR3 region has the DNA TGCAGTGCTAGAGAACATAGCGGTCGCTACGAGCAGTACTTC. Translating it yields CSAREHSGRYEQYF.

This chain links TRBV20-1 with TRBJ2-2, with a tentative D call TRBD2 (6 bases). V was clipped by 5 bases and J by 6 bases, with 10 bases between them. CDR3 length: 12 residues. CDR1 and CDR2 (germline): DFQATT, SNEGSKA (reference sequence). DNA of the CDR3: TGCAGTGCTGCAACGGGGGCCGGGGAGCTGTTTTTT. Protein product: CSAATGAGELFF.

In its sample, this clonotype was seen a few times. CDR3 sequence (DNA): TGTGCCAGCAGTTTAAAAGGAGGGGGTCTTGACACCGGGGAGCTGTTTTTT. Translating it yields CASSLKGGGLDTGELFF. The V gene is TRBV27, the J gene TRBJ2-2; either TRBD1 or TRBD2 may supply D (6 bases each). This CDR3 comprises 17 residues. Germline V gene lookup returns CDR1 MNHEY and CDR2 SMNVEV (reference sequence). V was trimmed by 2 bases and J by 3 bases, leaving 16 bases between them.

J is TRBJ2-3 and V is TRBV9, with D possibly TRBD1 on 6 matching bases. This CDR3 is 14 amino acids long. Per germline, CDR1 SGDLS and CDR2 YYNGEE. V was shortened by 0 bases and J by 3 bases, with 8 bases between the two germline ends. The CDR3 DNA reads as TGTGCCAGCAGCGTAGTCACAGGGACAGATACGCAGTATTTT. Its protein product is CASSVVTGTDTQYF. Drawing the rest from reference TRBV9 and TRBJ2-3, the complete variable domain is DSGVTQTPKHLITATGQRVTLRCSPRSGDLSVYWYQQSLDQGLQFLIQYYNGEERAKGNILERFSAQQFPDLHSELNLSSLELGDSALYFCASSVVTGTDTQYFGPGTRLTVL.

The chain is built from TRBV10-3 and TRBJ2-2; D ambiguous. From germline, CDR1 is ENHRY and CDR2 SYGVKD. The CDR3 sequence is 13 residues long. V was pared by 4 bases and J by 5 bases, with 8 bases between. CDR3 sequence (DNA): TGTGCCATCAGTGGGTCCGATACCGGGGAGCTGTTTTTT. Amino acid sequence: CAISGSDTGELFF.

This clonotype was detected many times. The V and J genes are TRBV5-1 and TRBJ1-1; 7 positions agree with TRBD1. CDR3 size: 21 residues. Germline loops: CDR1 SGHRS, CDR2 YFSETQ. Trimming removed 2 bases from V and 4 bases from J; junction bases left unmatched: 26. The CDR3 DNA is TGCGCCAGCAGCTTTAACCCGGGACGGCAACAGGGGATCACAGGTGGCACTGAAGCTTTCTTT. It codes for CASSFNPGRQQGITGGTEAFF.

DNA of the CDR3: TGTGCCAGCAGGCTAGGACAGGCCGATGAAGCTTTCTTT. This encodes CASRLGQADEAFF. The chain recombines TRBV2 with TRBJ1-1; 7 bases align to TRBD1. Germline values: CDR1 SNHLY, CDR2 FYNNEI. The CDR3 spans 13 residues. J gave up 7 bases and V 6 bases, and 8 bases lay outside the gene matches. The complete variable domain, with remaining parts taken from reference TRBV2 and TRBJ1-1, reads EPEVTQTPSHQVTQMGQEVILRCVPISNHLYFYWYRQILGQKVEFLVSFYNNEISEKSEIFDDQFSVERPDGSNFTLKIRSTKLEDSAMYFCASRLGQADEAFFGQGTRLTVV.

The chain recombines TRBV19 with TRBJ1-2; D remains unclear. The V end lost 0 bases, the J end lost 4 bases, and 12 bases lay between the germline ends. CDR3 size: 15 residues. Germline V gene lookup returns CDR1 LNHDA and CDR2 SQIVND (reference sequence). The CDR3 bases are TGTGCCAGTAGTATAGATCATGAACCACGCTATGGCTACACCTTC. Translating gives CASSIDHEPRYGYTF.